The entry below gives a single T cell receptor (beta chain) sequence along with its context. Its matching antigen is unknown. Amplification used 60 Vbeta primers and 13 Jbeta primers. The protocol was immunoSEQ multiplex PCR, while the TCRdb copy is restricted to in-frame clones and leaves out a portion. The sample contains about 94,000 clones, 50% to 80% of which appear only once. The data stem from a study of cytomegalovirus exposure and HLA in healthy donors. Points from the study as a whole: Reportedly, a later analysis found an Asian-associated ancestry cluster had fewer N-insertions than the roughly 670-donor mean.

The CDR3 runs 14 residues. After removal of 6 bases from V and 2 bases from J, the junction contained 3 bases not matched to a gene. Germline-derived CDR1 and CDR2 are SEHNR and FQNEAQ (reference sequence). Donors were nominally healthy when sampled, though unrecorded immune exposures were likely. The clonotype comes from a man aged 25-45 years in good health and CMV-seronegative. Sequencing used PBMCs. The chain couples TRBV7-9 to TRBJ2-2, with 7 bases that match TRBD1. The CDR3: CASRGQRNTGELFF. The CDR3 bases are TGTGCCAGCAGGGGACAGAGAAACACCGGGGAGCTGTTTTTT.